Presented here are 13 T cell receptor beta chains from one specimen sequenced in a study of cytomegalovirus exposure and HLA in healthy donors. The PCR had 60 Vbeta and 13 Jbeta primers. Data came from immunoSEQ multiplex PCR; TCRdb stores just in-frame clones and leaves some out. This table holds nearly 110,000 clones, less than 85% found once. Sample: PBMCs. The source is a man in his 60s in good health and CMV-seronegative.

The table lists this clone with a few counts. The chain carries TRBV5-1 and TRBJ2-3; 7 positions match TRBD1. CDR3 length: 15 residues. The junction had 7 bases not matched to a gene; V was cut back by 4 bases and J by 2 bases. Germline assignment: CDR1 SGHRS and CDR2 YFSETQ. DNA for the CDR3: TGCGCCAGCAGCAGACAGGGTTATAACACAGATACGCAGTATTTT. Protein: CASSRQGYNTDTQYF.

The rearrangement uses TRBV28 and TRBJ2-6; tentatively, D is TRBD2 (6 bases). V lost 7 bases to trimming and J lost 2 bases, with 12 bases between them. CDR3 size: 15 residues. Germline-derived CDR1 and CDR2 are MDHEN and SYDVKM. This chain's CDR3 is CASTTGGTGANVLTF. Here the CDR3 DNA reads TGTGCCAGCACCACAGGAGGGACTGGGGCCAACGTCCTGACTTTC.

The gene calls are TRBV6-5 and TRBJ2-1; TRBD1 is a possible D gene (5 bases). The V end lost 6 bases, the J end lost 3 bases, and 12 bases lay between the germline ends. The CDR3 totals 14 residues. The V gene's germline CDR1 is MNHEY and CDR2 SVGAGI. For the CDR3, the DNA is TGTGCCAGCAGCCGTCAGACAGTCTACAATGAGCAGTTCTTC. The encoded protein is CASSRQTVYNEQFF.

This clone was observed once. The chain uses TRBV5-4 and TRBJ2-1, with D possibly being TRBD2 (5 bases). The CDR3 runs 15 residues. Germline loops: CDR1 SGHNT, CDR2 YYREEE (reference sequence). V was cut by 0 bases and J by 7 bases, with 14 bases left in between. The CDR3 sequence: CASSLGASGYNEQFF. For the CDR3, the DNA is TGTGCCAGCAGCTTGGGGGCAAGCGGCTATAATGAGCAGTTCTTC.

The CDR3 bases are TGTGCCAGCAGCTTAGCCGGGGGGCGCTCTGGGGCCAACGTCCTGACTTTC. Translated: CASSLAGGRSGANVLTF. V gene TRBV7-6 combines with J gene TRBJ2-6; possible D gene TRBD2, 7 bases. Germline V gives CDR1 SGHVS, CDR2 FNYEAQ. The CDR3 covers 17 residues. The V and J ends lost 0 bases and 0 bases respectively, with 9 bases between them.

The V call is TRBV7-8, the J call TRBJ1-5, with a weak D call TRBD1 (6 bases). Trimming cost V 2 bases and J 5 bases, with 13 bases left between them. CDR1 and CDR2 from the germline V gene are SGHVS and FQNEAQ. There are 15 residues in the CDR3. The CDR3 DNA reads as TGTGCCAGCAGCTTAAGGGAGGGGGGCCATCAGCCCCAGCATTTT. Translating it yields CASSLREGGHQPQHF.

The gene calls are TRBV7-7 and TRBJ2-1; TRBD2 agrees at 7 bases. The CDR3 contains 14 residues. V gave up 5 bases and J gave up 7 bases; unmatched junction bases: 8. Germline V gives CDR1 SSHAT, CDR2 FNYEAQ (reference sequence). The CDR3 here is CASSHRQGGNEQFF. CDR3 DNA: TGTGCCAGCAGCCACCGCCAGGGAGGGAATGAGCAGTTCTTC.

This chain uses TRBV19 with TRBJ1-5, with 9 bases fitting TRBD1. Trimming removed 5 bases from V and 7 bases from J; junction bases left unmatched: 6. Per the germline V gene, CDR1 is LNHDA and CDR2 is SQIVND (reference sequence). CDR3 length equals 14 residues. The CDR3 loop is CASSSTGGGQPQHF. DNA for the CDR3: TGTGCCAGTAGTTCTACAGGGGGCGGACAGCCCCAGCATTTT.

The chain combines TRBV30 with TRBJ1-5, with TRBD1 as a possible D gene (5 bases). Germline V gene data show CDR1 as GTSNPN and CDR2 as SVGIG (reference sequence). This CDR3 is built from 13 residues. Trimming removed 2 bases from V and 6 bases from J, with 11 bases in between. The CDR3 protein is CAWSPRAVQPQHF. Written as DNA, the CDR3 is TGTGCCTGGAGTCCCAGGGCTGTTCAGCCCCAGCATTTT.

In DNA, the CDR3 is TGTGCCAGCAGTTCCGGGGGATACGAGCAGTACTTC. Amino acids: CASSSGGYEQYF. This sequence joins TRBV27 and TRBJ2-7; D might be TRBD2 (6 bases). The ends were cut back, 4 bases at V and 4 bases at J, with 8 bases in the middle. Looked up from germline, CDR1 is MNHEY and CDR2 is SMNVEV (reference sequence). The CDR3 runs 12 residues.

As DNA, the CDR3 is TGCGCCAGCAGCCGACAGACAGGCGGGGGCGAGACCCAGTACTTC. Its protein product is CASSRQTGGGETQYF. This chain joins TRBV4-1 and TRBJ2-5, with D maybe TRBD2 (7 bases). Per germline, CDR1 MGHRA and CDR2 YSYEKL. The CDR3 is 15 amino acids. V lost 4 bases to trimming and J lost 5 bases, with 17 bases between them.

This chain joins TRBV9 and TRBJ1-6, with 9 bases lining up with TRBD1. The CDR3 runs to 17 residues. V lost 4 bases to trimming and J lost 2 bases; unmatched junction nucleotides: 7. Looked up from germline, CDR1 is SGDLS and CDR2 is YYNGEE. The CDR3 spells CASSPGQGRTYNSPLHF. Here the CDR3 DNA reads TGTGCCAGCAGCCCCGGACAGGGGCGCACCTATAATTCACCCCTCCACTTT.

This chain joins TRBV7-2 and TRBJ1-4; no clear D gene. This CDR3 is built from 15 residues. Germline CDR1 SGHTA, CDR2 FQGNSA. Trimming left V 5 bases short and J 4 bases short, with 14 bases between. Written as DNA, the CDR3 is TGTGCCAGCAGCCCACGTCGGTCTCTTAATGAAAAACTGTTTTTT. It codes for CASSPRRSLNEKLFF. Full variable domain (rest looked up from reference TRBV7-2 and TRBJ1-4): GAGVSQSPSNKVTEKGKDVELRCDPISGHTALYWYRQSLGQGLEFLIYFQGNSAPDKSGLPSDRFSAERTGGSVSTLTIQRTQQEDSAVYLCASSPRRSLNEKLFFGSGTQLSVL.